Following are 13 T cell receptor beta chains from one sample sequenced in a study of response to subunit inactivated influenza vaccine. TCRdb processed the RT-PCR reads anew with MiXCR; each CDR3 protein has one entry. The repertoire includes approximately 230,000 distinct CDR3 sequences, approximately 12% of them detected once, and about 8% sits in the top ten. The source material was non-naive T cells sorted from PBMCs, sampled 14 to 15 days before vaccination. The receptors originated from a middle-aged man who received an inactivated influenza vaccine.

Only a few counts were recorded for this clonotype. The chain employs TRBV6-2 or TRBV6-3 and TRBJ2-5; a weak D match, TRBD2 (5 bases). Germline loops: CDR1 MNHEY, CDR2 SVGEGT. This CDR3 contains 11 residues. The V gene lost 7 bases and the J gene lost 13 bases, with 16 bases spanning the gap. CDR3 amino acids: CASKLGATGYF. The CDR3 DNA sequence: TGTGCCAGCAAGCTGGGAGCTACGGGGTACTTC.

A remark on this clonotype: A much larger clone is a single base away; this may be a read error. The chain couples TRBV12-3 or TRBV12-4 to TRBJ2-5; no reliable D call. The CDR3 has 14 residues. With 9 bases removed from V and 5 bases from J, the gap between germline ends came to 19 bases. The CDR3 sequence: CARSLGPKRETQYF. The CDR3 nucleotides read TGTGCCAGAAGTCTAGGACCGAAGAGGGAGACCCAGTACTTC.

The V and J genes are TRBV5-1 and TRBJ2-7, with a weak D call TRBD2 (5 bases). With 2 bases removed from V and 0 bases from J, the gap between germline ends came to 12 bases. Germline V lookup: CDR1 SGHRS, CDR2 YFSETQ. CDR3 length equals 15 residues. CDR3 nucleotide sequence: TGCGCCAGCAGCTTCGGTCAGCGGAGCTCCTACGAGCAGTACTTC. Translation: CASSFGQRSSYEQYF.

CDR3 sequence reads: CASKGQGETQYF. CDR3 DNA: TGTGCCAGCAAGGGGCAGGGAGAGACCCAGTACTTC. The chain carries TRBV9 and TRBJ2-5, with a weak D call TRBD1 (5 bases). The CDR3 sequence is 12 residues long. Germline CDR1 and CDR2: SGDLS and YYNGEE. V shed 6 bases and J shed 4 bases, with 10 bases lying between them.

The table lists this clonotype with a few counts. The V and J genes are TRBV2 and TRBJ1-2, with 8 bases lining up with TRBD1. The V gene's germline CDR1 is SNHLY and CDR2 FYNNEI. Trimming at V came to 0 bases and at J to 5 bases, leaving 2 bases not matched to a gene. This CDR3 has 14 amino acids. The CDR3 spells CASSEAYRGYGYTF. The CDR3 DNA reads as TGTGCCAGCAGTGAAGCGTACAGGGGGTATGGCTACACCTTC.

This clonotype turned up a few times. The rearrangement links TRBV6-1 to TRBJ1-2, with a possible D match to TRBD1 (6 bases). Trimming cost V 7 bases and J 8 bases, with 20 bases left between them. The CDR3 contains 14 residues. Germline V gene data show CDR1 as MNHNS and CDR2 as SASEGT. CDR3 bases: TGTGCCAGCACCCCTCAGGGGCCAGGCGGAGGCTACACCTTC. Its protein is CASTPQGPGGGYTF.

This clonotype showed up just a few times. The V call is TRBV27, the J call TRBJ2-3; 15 positions agree with TRBD2. This CDR3 has 17 residues. CDR1 and CDR2 (germline): MNHEY, SMNVEV (reference sequence). The junction had 3 bases not matched to a gene; V was cut back by 5 bases and J by 0 bases. The CDR3 protein is CASSGTSGRPSTDTQYF. CDR3 sequence (DNA): TGTGCCAGCAGTGGGACTAGCGGGAGGCCTAGCACAGATACGCAGTATTTT.

V and J are TRBV7-9 and TRBJ2-3, with D possibly being TRBD1 or TRBD2 (5 bases each). Trimming stripped 2 bases from V and 4 bases from J, with 10 bases between. CDR1 and CDR2 from the germline V gene are SEHNR and FQNEAQ (reference sequence). The CDR3 covers 14 residues. The CDR3 spells CASSLRGRADTQYF. DNA of the CDR3: TGTGCCAGCAGCTTACGGGGCCGGGCAGATACGCAGTATTTT. The variable domain in full, with the rest retrieved from reference TRBV7-9 and TRBJ2-3, is DTGVSQNPRHKITKRGQNVTFRCDPISEHNRLYWYRQTLGQGPEFLTYFQNEAQLEKSRLLSDRFSAERPKGSFSTLEIQRTEQGDSAMYLCASSLRGRADTQYFGPGTRLTVL.

This clonotype appeared many times. The V call is TRBV7-9, the J call TRBJ2-1; TRBD2 aligns across 9 bases. The germline CDR1 and CDR2 sequences are SEHNR and FQNEAQ (reference sequence). The CDR3 totals 16 residues. The junction had 4 bases not matched to a gene; V was cut back by 4 bases and J by 0 bases. This chain's CDR3 is CASSSYSGSSYNEQFF. The CDR3 coding sequence is TGTGCCAGCAGCTCATATAGCGGGAGCTCCTACAATGAGCAGTTCTTC.

There are a few counts of this clonotype. The chain recombines TRBV6-1 with TRBJ2-1; TRBD2 matches 16 bases. This CDR3 is 16 amino acids long. CDR1 MNHNS and CDR2 SASEGT come from the germline V gene. V dropped 5 bases and J dropped 9; count of bases not matched to a gene: 7. CDR3 sequence (DNA): TGTGCCAGCAGTACCCTCGGGACTAGCGGGAGGGTTGAGCAGTTCTTC. Protein product: CASSTLGTSGRVEQFF.

This clonotype was observed a handful of times. The V gene is TRBV7-9, the J gene TRBJ2-7, with a weak D call TRBD2 (5 bases). V lost 6 bases, J lost 4 bases, and 10 bases lay in between. CDR3 size: 12 residues. The V gene's germline CDR1 is SEHNR and CDR2 FQNEAQ (reference sequence). CDR3 nucleotide sequence: TGTGCCAGCAGGGCCGGAGGTTACGAGCAGTACTTC. Its translation is CASRAGGYEQYF. Full variable domain (missing parts from reference TRBV7-9 and TRBJ2-7): DTGVSQNPRHKITKRGQNVTFRCDPISEHNRLYWYRQTLGQGPEFLTYFQNEAQLEKSRLLSDRFSAERPKGSFSTLEIQRTEQGDSAMYLCASRAGGYEQYFGPGTRLTVT.

The genes are TRBV9 and TRBJ1-3; D is unresolved. The CDR3 covers 14 residues. Germline lookup yields CDR1 SGDLS and CDR2 YYNGEE. Trimming shortened V by 0 bases and J by 4 bases, and 8 bases separated the two germline ends. This CDR3 is CASSVEAEGNTIYF. CDR3 coding DNA: TGTGCCAGCAGCGTAGAGGCAGAAGGAAACACCATATATTTT.

The chain couples TRBV30 to TRBJ1-6; 8 nucleotides agree with TRBD1. V gave up 8 bases and J gave up 9 bases; unmatched junction bases: 12. This CDR3 is 14 amino acids long. Germline values: CDR1 GTSNPN, CDR2 SVGIG (reference sequence). The CDR3 region has the DNA TGTGCCGGGCGAAAGGCAGGGGGCTCTTCACCCCTCCACTTT. It specifies CAGRKAGGSSPLHF.